The rows below give T cell receptor beta chains drawn from one sample of a study of blood T cells in healthy people across ages. TCRdb reprocessed the 5' RACE reads via MiXCR and lists one record per CDR3 protein. The sample lists about 680,000 distinct CDR3 sequences; over 45% were seen once. The specimen sequenced was blood. The receptors derive from a woman aged 55 to 70 in good health. CDR3s include the opening cysteine and the closing phenylalanine or tryptophan. Fields, in order: V gene, CDR3 length, J gene, CDR3 protein.

TRBV20-1	13	TRBJ2-1	CSALAGGGRVQFF
TRBV5-1	15	TRBJ2-7	CASSLSQGRTYEQYF
TRBV18	15	TRBJ2-5	CASSPGGSPYETQYF
TRBV4-1	13	TRBJ2-1	CASSPERGNEQFF
TRBV9	14	TRBJ2-5	CASSVEGVQETQYF
TRBV6-5	17	TRBJ2-3	CASSYSFLAGGGDTQYF
TRBV12-3/TRBV12-4	13	TRBJ1-2	CAINRGARYGYTF
TRBV29-1	12	TRBJ2-5	CSVEGQQETQYF
TRBV20-1	14	TRBJ2-5	CSARDITVYNEQYF
TRBV9	15	TRBJ2-4	CASSVGWGAKNIQYF
TRBV9	15	TRBJ2-7	CASSVVGDSAKEQYF
TRBV7-9	15	TRBJ2-2	CASSPGTGHTGELFF
TRBV5-1	15	TRBJ1-1	CASSFGTGVNTEAFF
TRBV10-3	15	TRBJ1-6	CAISDHGPRNSPLHF
TRBV20-1	13	TRBJ1-1	CSARVPAEAEAFF
TRBV6-5	14	TRBJ1-1	CASIPGGRSGEAFF
TRBV6-1	18	TRBJ2-7	CASSDFGTGAGNFYEQYF
TRBV4-3	14	TRBJ2-3	CASSQARLGDTQYF
TRBV7-3	13	TRBJ2-1	CASSDARYNEQFF
TRBV10-3	17	TRBJ2-6	CAIGESTGGSGANVLTF
TRBV21-1	16	TRBJ2-2	CASSKSWGSVTGELFF
TRBV28	15	TRBJ2-7	CASSPGTGLFYEQYF
TRBV4-3	17	TRBJ2-5	CASSQDLPGGGYNEQYF
TRBV28	16	TRBJ1-1	CASSLIGAWVNTEAFF
TRBV20-1	13	TRBJ2-1	CSAKRGTYNEQFF
TRBV11-2	19	TRBJ1-4	CASSLGRGLNKKTNEKLFF
TRBV19	15	TRBJ2-7	CASSRGGGDPYEQYF
TRBV18	14	TRBJ2-3	CASHRQTSTDTQYF
TRBV18	14	TRBJ2-3	CASSGTTSTDTQYF
TRBV7-2	14	TRBJ1-2	CAGSLDRGVGGYTF